One and the same sample provided the 8 T cell receptor beta chains below, sequenced in a study of technical replicates of blood from several donors. Assay: immunoSEQ multiplex PCR; the TCRdb copy retains only in-frame clones and omits some. Of tens of thousands of clones listed, approximately 95% were seen once; the top ten hold under 0.3%. Sequenced material: T cells isolated from PBMCs. The receptors originated from a human donor in good health.

The chain recombines TRBV27 with TRBJ2-1, with TRBD2 matching 8 bases. The CDR3 has 18 residues. CDR1 is MNHEY, CDR2 SMNVEV, per germline (reference sequence). V gave up 6 bases and J gave up 3 bases; unmatched junction bases: 16. This CDR3 reads CASSNAYRGGPNYNEQFF. The CDR3 coding sequence is TGTGCCAGCAGCAATGCTTATCGGGGGGGCCCGAACTACAATGAGCAGTTCTTC.

The CDR3 bases are TGTGCCAGCAGCCCGAGACAGGGACCCACAGATTCCAATGAGCAGTTCTTC. This sequence encodes CASSPRQGPTDSNEQFF. The V gene is TRBV13, the J gene TRBJ2-1; 7 bases align to TRBD1. The V segment lost 5 bases and the J segment 6 bases; nucleotides outside the gene matches: 16. CDR3 length: 17 amino acids. CDR1 and CDR2 (germline): PRHDT, FYEKMQ (reference sequence).

The chain is built from TRBV10-2 and TRBJ2-7, with 12 bases lining up with TRBD2. Germline CDR1 is WSHSY and CDR2 is SAAADI. The CDR3 runs 17 residues. Unmatched junction bases numbered 15, after V lost 10 bases and J lost 2 bases. CDR3 loop: CATHMLAGGPSAYEQYF. The CDR3 DNA reads TGCGCCACCCATATGCTAGCGGGAGGGCCCTCGGCCTACGAGCAGTACTTC.

The genes are TRBV4-1 and TRBJ2-1; D is ambiguous. CDR1 MGHRA and CDR2 YSYEKL come from the germline V gene. The CDR3 consists of 16 residues. V lost 1 base and J 0 bases, leaving 10 bases between the germline ends. The CDR3 loop reads CASSQVELSSYNEQFF. The CDR3 DNA sequence: TGCGCCAGCAGCCAAGTAGAACTAAGCTCCTACAATGAGCAGTTCTTC.

The CDR3 coding sequence is TGCGCCAGCAGCTTGGGTGTGGGGCTAGCGGAGGCCTACGAGCAGTACTTC. This gives the protein CASSLGVGLAEAYEQYF. V usage is TRBV5-1 and J usage is TRBJ2-7, with 7 bases identical to TRBD2. Germline values: CDR1 SGHRS, CDR2 YFSETQ. Trimming took 0 bases from V and 2 from J; bases not matched to a gene: 11. The CDR3 covers 17 residues.

The gene calls are TRBV6-1 and TRBJ1-2; the D is unclear. Germline V gene data show CDR1 as MNHNS and CDR2 as SASEGT. V gave up 4 bases and J gave up 5 bases, with 11 bases separating them. CDR3 length: 13 residues. In DNA, the CDR3 is TGTGCCAGCAGTGCGAACACCCAATATGGCTACACCTTC. Protein product: CASSANTQYGYTF.

The rearrangement joins TRBV29-1 to TRBJ2-2; no definite D call. Per the germline V gene, CDR1 is SQVTM and CDR2 is ANQGSEA. The CDR3 has 11 amino acids. The ends were cut back, 5 bases at V and 3 bases at J, with 4 bases in the middle. CDR3 DNA: TGCAGCGTTTATCACACCGGGGAGCTGTTTTTT. It codes for CSVYHTGELFF.

V gene TRBV9 combines with J gene TRBJ1-3; D is undetermined. V was cut by 0 bases and J by 4 bases, with 14 bases left in between. CDR1 and CDR2 (germline): SGDLS, YYNGEE. This CDR3 comprises 16 residues. The CDR3 spells CASSVAPGEWGNTIYF. CDR3 bases: TGTGCCAGCAGCGTAGCCCCTGGGGAGTGGGGAAACACCATATATTTT.